What follows are 29 T cell receptor beta chains derived from one specimen sequenced in a study of OX40 agonist ivuxolimab in advanced cancers. Here immunoSEQ multiplex PCR was the method, and the copy in TCRdb shows in-frame clones only, minus some. This table has around 95,000 clones, more than 85% appearing once. The sample was CD4+ or CD8+ T cells sorted from blood, taken in a trial of the OX40 agonist ivuxolimab. The receptor source for this set is an adult with an advanced solid tumor such as melanoma, head and neck, liver or kidney cancer.

A note on this clone: Different DNA sequences within this sample yield the same CDR3. V usage is TRBV7-9 and J usage is TRBJ1-5; 9 nucleotides line up with TRBD1. This CDR3 spans 13 amino acids. CDR1 and CDR2 from the germline V gene are SEHNR and FQNEAQ (reference sequence). V was pared by 5 bases and J by 5 bases, with 1 base of the junction left unmatched. CDR3 DNA sequence: TGTGCCAGCAGCAGGGACAGGGATCAGCCCCAGCATTTT. This translates into CASSRDRDQPQHF.

The chain recombines TRBV28 with TRBJ1-1, with D possibly TRBD1 on 5 matching bases. The CDR3 runs to 13 residues. Germline V gives CDR1 MDHEN, CDR2 SYDVKM. The V gene lost 3 bases and the J gene lost 5 bases, with 10 bases spanning the gap. CDR3: CASSFRVWTEAFF. The CDR3 DNA reads as TGTGCCAGCAGTTTCAGGGTTTGGACTGAAGCTTTCTTT. Filled out from reference TRBV28 and TRBJ1-1, the complete variable domain reads DVKVTQSSRYLVKRTGEKVFLECVQDMDHENMFWYRQDPGLGLRLIYFSYDVKMKEKGDIPEGYSVSREKKERFSLILESASTNQTSMYLCASSFRVWTEAFFGQGTRLTVV.

The V call is TRBV6-6, the J call TRBJ1-1; D call uncertain. The CDR3 consists of 12 residues. Per the germline V gene, CDR1 is MNHNY and CDR2 is SVGAGI (reference sequence). V lost 3 bases to trimming and J lost 0 bases, with 2 bases between them. The CDR3 here is CASSYVNTEAFF. DNA for the CDR3: TGTGCCAGCAGTTATGTGAACACTGAAGCTTTCTTT.

J is TRBJ2-3 and V is TRBV15; D is possibly TRBD2 (5 bases). This CDR3 has 14 residues. V gave up 7 bases and J gave up 0 bases, with 11 bases separating them. In germline, CDR1 is LNHNV, CDR2 YYDKDF (reference sequence). The CDR3 reads CATTEGLSTDTQYF. The CDR3 coding sequence is TGTGCCACCACCGAGGGCCTTAGCACAGATACGCAGTATTTT. The variable domain in full, with the rest retrieved from reference TRBV15 and TRBJ2-3, is DAMVIQNPRYQVTQFGKPVTLSCSQTLNHNVMYWYQQKSSQAPKLLFHYYDKDFNNEADTPDNFQSRRPNTSFCFLDIRSPGLGDTAMYLCATTEGLSTDTQYFGPGTRLTVL.

This chain connects TRBV5-1 to TRBJ2-1, with 7 bases matching TRBD1. V was clipped by 4 bases and J by 4 bases; unmatched bases: 5. This CDR3 contains 14 residues. CDR1 is SGHRS, CDR2 YFSETQ, per germline. The DNA of the CDR3 is TGCGCCAGCAGCGCCGGGACAGAGTACAATGAGCAGTTCTTC. Protein sequence: CASSAGTEYNEQFF.

The chain combines TRBV30 with TRBJ1-6; D is possibly TRBD1 (6 bases). The CDR3 length is 13 residues. The V end lost 5 bases, the J end lost 10 bases, and 15 bases lay between the germline ends. CDR1 is GTSNPN and CDR2 is SVGIG in the germline V gene (reference sequence). This chain's CDR3 is CAWGEQGPSPLHF. The CDR3 DNA reads as TGTGCCTGGGGGGAACAGGGCCCCTCACCCCTCCACTTT.

Details on this clone: Additional DNA sequences in this sample encode the identical CDR3. V usage is TRBV11-2 and J usage is TRBJ1-2; D unresolved. The CDR3 length is 14 residues. Between the trimmed V and J ends, which lost 0 bases and 4 bases, there was a span of 9 bases. CDR1 and CDR2 from the germline V gene are SGHAT and FQNNGV. This CDR3 reads CASSLDAFSYGYTF. CDR3 coding DNA: TGTGCCAGCAGCTTAGATGCCTTCTCCTATGGCTACACCTTC.

The chain couples TRBV30 to TRBJ1-5; perhaps TRBD1 as D (5 bases). The CDR3 loop spans 12 amino acids. V was shortened by 5 bases and J by 4 bases, with 9 bases between the two germline ends. The germline gives CDR1 GTSNPN, CDR2 SVGIG (reference sequence). The CDR3 DNA sequence: TGTGCCTGGGGGGGACCGAATCAGCCCCAGCATTTT. Protein product: CAWGGPNQPQHF.

This chain uses TRBV30 with TRBJ1-5; no clear D gene. Germline CDR1 GTSNPN, CDR2 SVGIG (reference sequence). The CDR3 length is 13 residues. Between the trimmed V and J ends, which lost 0 bases and 3 bases, there was a span of 6 bases. The CDR3 is CAWSVTNNQPQHF. The CDR3, as DNA: TGTGCCTGGAGTGTAACCAACAATCAGCCCCAGCATTTT.

The chain carries TRBV20-1 and TRBJ2-3; no reliable D call. CDR1 and CDR2 (germline): DFQATT, SNEGSKA (reference sequence). Trimming pared 3 bases from V and 4 bases from J, leaving 2 bases between. This CDR3 has 10 amino acids. The chain's CDR3 is CSASADTQYF. The DNA for the CDR3 is TGCAGTGCTAGTGCAGATACGCAGTATTTT.

The chain is built from TRBV19 and TRBJ1-3, with no clear D. This CDR3 contains 17 residues. V was clipped by 2 bases and J by 0 bases, with 14 bases between them. The germline V gene encodes CDR1 LNHDA and CDR2 SQIVND (reference sequence). CDR3 in amino acids: CASSIMRELSSGNTIYF. The CDR3 DNA follows: TGTGCCAGTAGTATAATGAGGGAACTCAGCTCTGGAAACACCATATATTTT. The variable domain in full, completed from reference TRBV19 and TRBJ1-3, reads DGGITQSPKYLFRKEGQNVTLSCEQNLNHDAMYWYRQDPGQGLRLIYYSQIVNDFQKGDIAEGYSVSREKKESFPLTVTSAQKNPTAFYLCASSIMRELSSGNTIYFGEGSWLTVV.

This rearrangement joins TRBV2 to TRBJ1-5; D gene uncertain. CDR3 length equals 15 residues. Trimming removed 2 bases from V and 6 bases from J, with 14 bases in between. Germline values: CDR1 SNHLY, CDR2 FYNNEI. The CDR3 protein is CASSEIYRIGQPQHF. In nucleotides, the CDR3 is TGTGCCAGCAGTGAAATATATCGTATTGGTCAGCCCCAGCATTTT. Full variable domain (outside the CDR3, taken from reference TRBV2 and TRBJ1-5): EPEVTQTPSHQVTQMGQEVILRCVPISNHLYFYWYRQILGQKVEFLVSFYNNEISEKSEIFDDQFSVERPDGSNFTLKIRSTKLEDSAMYFCASSEIYRIGQPQHFGDGTRLSIL.

The J gene is TRBJ2-1, the V gene TRBV15, with unresolved D. V dropped 0 bases and J dropped 8 bases, with 8 bases sitting between them. From germline, CDR1 is LNHNV and CDR2 YYDKDF (reference sequence). CDR3 length: 13 residues. CDR3 in amino acids: CATSRDRHYEQFF. The CDR3, as DNA: TGTGCCACCAGCAGAGATCGCCACTATGAGCAGTTCTTC.

This clone was recorded a few times. The V call is TRBV28, the J call TRBJ2-5; 8 bases fit TRBD2. V shed 8 bases and J 5 bases; nucleotides not matched to a gene: 10. The CDR3 loop spans 14 amino acids. Germline-derived CDR1 and CDR2 are MDHEN and SYDVKM. The CDR3 coding sequence is TGTGCCAGCGGGGAGCGGGGGCCCGAGGAGACCCAGTACTTC. It is translated as CASGERGPEETQYF.

The chain has TRBV5-5 and TRBJ2-7; possibly TRBD2 for D (6 bases). V lost 4 bases and J 2 bases, leaving 10 bases between the germline ends. Germline V gives CDR1 SGHKS, CDR2 YYEKEE (reference sequence). The CDR3 runs to 13 residues. CDR3 residues: CASSRDLTYEQYV. Here the CDR3 DNA reads TGTGCCAGCAGCCGGGACTTGACCTACGAGCAGTACGTC.

The V gene is TRBV2, the J gene TRBJ2-1; possible D gene TRBD1, 6 bases. The V gene's germline CDR1 is SNHLY and CDR2 FYNNEI. The V and J ends lost 7 bases and 10 bases respectively, with 20 bases between them. CDR3 length: 14 residues. DNA of the CDR3: TGTGCCAGCAATGGACAGACCGCGGACCTCGAGCAGTTCTTC. This gives the protein CASNGQTADLEQFF.

The chain has TRBV10-3 and TRBJ2-2; no clear D gene. Germline CDR1 reads ENHRY; CDR2 reads SYGVKD. This CDR3 has 14 residues. V lost 4 bases and J 0 bases, leaving 6 bases between the germline ends. The CDR3 spells CAISGTANTGELFF. As DNA, the CDR3 is TGTGCCATCAGTGGGACGGCGAACACCGGGGAGCTGTTTTTT.

The chain carries TRBV19 and TRBJ2-1; D gene unclear. Germline values: CDR1 LNHDA, CDR2 SQIVND (reference sequence). Trimming removed 4 bases from V and 7 bases from J, with 8 bases in between. This CDR3 comprises 12 residues. The CDR3 sequence is CASSSGWNEQFF. The DNA for the CDR3 is TGTGCCAGTAGTAGTGGGTGGAATGAGCAGTTCTTC.

The genes are TRBV9 and TRBJ2-3, with 7 bases identical to TRBD2. With 3 bases clipped from V and 1 base from J, the junction kept 14 bases outside the gene matches. CDR3 size: 18 residues. CDR1 and CDR2 from the germline V gene are SGDLS and YYNGEE. The CDR3 reads CASSAFRSGRGGTDTQYF. In nucleotides, the CDR3 is TGTGCCAGCAGCGCATTTCGTTCGGGACGGGGGGGCACAGATACGCAGTATTTT.

This chain uses TRBV19 with TRBJ2-1, with 13 bases fitting TRBD2. The ends lost 1 base at V and 8 bases at J; junction bases unmatched: 2. Germline CDR1 LNHDA, CDR2 SQIVND (reference sequence). The CDR3 consists of 15 residues. Written as DNA, the CDR3 is TGTGCCAGTAGTATAGGGACTAGCGGGAGATATGAGCAGTTCTTC. Its protein product is CASSIGTSGRYEQFF.

The chain couples TRBV30 to TRBJ2-1, with D perhaps matching TRBD1 (6 bases). Per the germline V gene, CDR1 is GTSNPN and CDR2 is SVGIG (reference sequence). Trimming pared 7 bases from V and 12 bases from J, leaving 13 bases between. The CDR3 totals 10 residues. The CDR3 bases are TGTGCCTCAGGGGATTTGGGGCAGTTCTTC. Translated: CASGDLGQFF.

This clone was observed once. The rearrangement links TRBV19 to TRBJ2-1; 10 nucleotides match TRBD2. With V trimmed by 0 bases and J by 7 bases, 9 bases remained unmatched. This CDR3 spans 17 amino acids. Germline CDR1 LNHDA, CDR2 SQIVND (reference sequence). CDR3 loop: CASSIDAALAGVNEQFF. CDR3 bases: TGTGCCAGTAGTATAGACGCGGCGCTAGCGGGAGTTAATGAGCAGTTCTTC.

The J gene is TRBJ1-4, the V gene TRBV27, with D perhaps matching TRBD1 (5 bases). Trimming shortened V by 2 bases and J by 10 bases, and 17 bases separated the two germline ends. The CDR3 is 15 amino acids. Per germline, CDR1 MNHEY and CDR2 SMNVEV (reference sequence). As DNA, the CDR3 is TGTGCCAGCAGTTTAAGCTTCCCAATGCAGGGAAAACTGTTTTTT. Translating it yields CASSLSFPMQGKLFF.

CDR3 coding DNA: TGTGCCTGGAGTGATACACAGGGGCGGCAGCCCCAGCATTTT. This encodes CAWSDTQGRQPQHF. The chain recombines TRBV30 with TRBJ1-5, with 7 bases aligning to TRBD1. The CDR3 loop spans 14 amino acids. The germline gives CDR1 GTSNPN, CDR2 SVGIG (reference sequence). V lost 1 base and J lost 7; bases outside the gene matches: 7.

The chain links TRBV11-2 to TRBJ2-5; 7 bases line up with TRBD1. The V and J ends lost 3 bases and 4 bases, in that order; junction bases with no gene match: 2. CDR1 is SGHAT, CDR2 FQNNGV, per germline. CDR3 length equals 13 residues. As DNA, the CDR3 is TGTGCCAGCAGCTTTGCAGGGGGAGAGACCCAGTACTTC. Its protein product is CASSFAGGETQYF. Drawing the rest from reference TRBV11-2 and TRBJ2-5, the complete variable domain is EAGVAQSPRYKIIEKRQSVAFWCNPISGHATLYWYQQILGQGPKLLIQFQNNGVVDDSQLPKDRFSAERLKGVDSTLKIQPAKLEDSAVYLCASSFAGGETQYFGPGTRLLVL.

This clone turned up a few times. J is TRBJ2-1 and V is TRBV25-1, with D unresolved. Germline assignment: CDR1 MGHDK and CDR2 SYGVNS. The CDR3 runs 13 residues. The V end lost 8 bases, the J end lost 15 bases, and 23 bases lay between the germline ends. Here the CDR3 reads CASGVVFRVPRFF. The CDR3 DNA reads TGTGCCAGCGGGGTAGTTTTTCGCGTCCCGCGGTTCTTC.

This chain uses TRBV7-3 with TRBJ2-1; 11 bases map to TRBD2. V dropped 5 bases and J dropped 12; count of bases not matched to a gene: 6. The CDR3 sequence is 13 residues long. Germline V gene data show CDR1 as SGHTA and CDR2 as FQGTGA. The CDR3 is CASSPSGRMGQFF. DNA of the CDR3: TGTGCCAGCAGCCCTAGCGGGAGGATGGGGCAGTTCTTC.

This clone was observed a single time. The genes are TRBV6-1 and TRBJ1-2; perhaps TRBD1 as D (6 bases). V lost 7 bases and J 3 bases, leaving 15 bases between the germline ends. The CDR3 length is 14 residues. Germline lookup yields CDR1 MNHNS and CDR2 SASEGT. The CDR3: CASMGTFNYYGYTF. CDR3 sequence (DNA): TGTGCCAGCATGGGGACATTTAACTACTATGGCTACACCTTC.

V and J are TRBV27 and TRBJ2-3, with no clear D. There are 13 residues in the CDR3. V was cut by 6 bases and J by 0 bases, with 7 bases left in between. Germline CDR1 MNHEY, CDR2 SMNVEV (reference sequence). CDR3 protein: CASRTQSTDTQYF. The CDR3 DNA is TGTGCCAGCAGAACACAAAGCACAGATACGCAGTATTTT.